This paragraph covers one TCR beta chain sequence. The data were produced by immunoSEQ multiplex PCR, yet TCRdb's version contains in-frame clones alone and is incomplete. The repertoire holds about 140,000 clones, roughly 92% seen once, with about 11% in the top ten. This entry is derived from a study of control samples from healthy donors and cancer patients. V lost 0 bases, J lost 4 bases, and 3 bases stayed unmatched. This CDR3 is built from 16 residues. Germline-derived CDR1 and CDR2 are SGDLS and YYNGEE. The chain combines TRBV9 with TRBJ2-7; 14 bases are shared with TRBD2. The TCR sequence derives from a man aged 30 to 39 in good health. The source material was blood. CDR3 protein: CASSVEGLAGAYEQYF. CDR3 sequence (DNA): TGTGCCAGCAGCGTAGAGGGACTAGCGGGAGCGTACGAGCAGTACTTC.